This T cell receptor (beta chain) was captured by sequencing in a study of cytomegalovirus exposure and HLA in healthy donors. General observations from the study: The tendency of first-cohort TCR clusters to co-occur in the 100 to 150 validation repertoires emerged from a later analysis. The authors enumerated 150 to 200 TCR beta chains as linked to cytomegalovirus. Three of the chains that were CMV-associated were confirmed in vitro to be specific for CMV antigens.

Turning to this clone: Its specificity is unknown.

The table came from immunoSEQ multiplex PCR; TCRdb's copy has only in-frame clones and leaves some out. The sample yields 75,000 to 90,000 clones, around 96% seen once. The CDR3 sequence is 16 residues long. Trimming at V came to 0 bases and at J to 6 bases, leaving 8 bases not matched to a gene. Per germline, CDR1 SGDLS and CDR2 YYNGEE. The donors were members of the validation cohort comprising about 120 subjects, separate from the approximately 670-subject first cohort. The chain employs TRBV9 and TRBJ2-2, with 7 bases identical to TRBD1. The specimen sequenced was PBMCs. The clonotype comes from a man between 18 and 29 years old in good health and CMV-seropositive. The CDR3 sequence: CASSVGDREFPGELFF. CDR3 nucleotide sequence: TGTGCCAGCAGCGTAGGAGACAGGGAATTTCCCGGGGAGCTGTTTTTT.